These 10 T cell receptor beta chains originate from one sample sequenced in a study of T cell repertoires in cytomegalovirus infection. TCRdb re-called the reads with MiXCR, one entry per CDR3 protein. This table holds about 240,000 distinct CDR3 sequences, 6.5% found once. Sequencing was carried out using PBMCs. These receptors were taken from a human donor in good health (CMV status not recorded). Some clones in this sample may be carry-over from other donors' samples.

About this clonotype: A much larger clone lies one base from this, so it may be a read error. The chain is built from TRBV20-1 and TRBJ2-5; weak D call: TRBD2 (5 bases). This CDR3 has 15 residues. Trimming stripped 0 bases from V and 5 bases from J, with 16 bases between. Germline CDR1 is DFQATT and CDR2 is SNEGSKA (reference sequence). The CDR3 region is CSARDRDMGGETQYF. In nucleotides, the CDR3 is TGCAGTGCTAGAGATCGAGACATGGGCGGGGAGACCCAGTACTTC.

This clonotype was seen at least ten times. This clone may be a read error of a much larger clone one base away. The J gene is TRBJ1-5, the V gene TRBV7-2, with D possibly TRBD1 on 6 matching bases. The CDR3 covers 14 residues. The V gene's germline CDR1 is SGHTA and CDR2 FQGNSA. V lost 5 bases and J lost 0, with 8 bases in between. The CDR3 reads CASSMDSSNQPQHF. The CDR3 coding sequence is TGTGCCAGCAGCATGGACAGTAGCAATCAGCCCCAGCATTTT.

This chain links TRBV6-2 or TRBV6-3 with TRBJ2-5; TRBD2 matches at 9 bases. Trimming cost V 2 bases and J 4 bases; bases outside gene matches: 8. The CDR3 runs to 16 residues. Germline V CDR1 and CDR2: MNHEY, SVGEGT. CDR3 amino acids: CASSYEQRGVGETQYF. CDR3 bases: TGTGCCAGCAGTTACGAGCAGCGGGGGGTCGGAGAGACCCAGTACTTC.

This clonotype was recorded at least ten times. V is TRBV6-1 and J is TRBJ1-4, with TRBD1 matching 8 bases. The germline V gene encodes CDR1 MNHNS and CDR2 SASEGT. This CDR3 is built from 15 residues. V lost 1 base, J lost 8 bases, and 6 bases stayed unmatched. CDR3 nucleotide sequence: TGTGCCAGCAGTGAAGAGGGGACAGGTTCCGAAAAACTGTTTTTT. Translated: CASSEEGTGSEKLFF.

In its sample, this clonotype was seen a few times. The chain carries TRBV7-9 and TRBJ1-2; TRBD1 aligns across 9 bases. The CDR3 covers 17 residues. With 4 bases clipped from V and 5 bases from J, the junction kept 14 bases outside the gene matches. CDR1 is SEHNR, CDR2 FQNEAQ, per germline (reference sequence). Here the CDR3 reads CASSSTSPGQGLYGYTF. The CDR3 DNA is TGTGCCAGCAGCTCTACATCGCCGGGACAGGGATTATATGGCTACACCTTC.

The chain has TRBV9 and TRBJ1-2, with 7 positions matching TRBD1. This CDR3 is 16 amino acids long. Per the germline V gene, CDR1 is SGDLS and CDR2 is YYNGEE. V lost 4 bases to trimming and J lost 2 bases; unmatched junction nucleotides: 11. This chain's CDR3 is CASSSERGQYNYGYTF. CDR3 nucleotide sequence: TGTGCCAGCAGCTCAGAGAGGGGGCAGTACAACTATGGCTACACCTTC.

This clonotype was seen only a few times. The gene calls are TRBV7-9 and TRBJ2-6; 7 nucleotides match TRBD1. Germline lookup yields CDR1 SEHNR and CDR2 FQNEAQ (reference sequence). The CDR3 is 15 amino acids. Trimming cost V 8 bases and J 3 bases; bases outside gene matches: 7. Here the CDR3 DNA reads TGTGCCAGCGGACAGGCGGCGGGTGGGGCCAACGTCCTGACTTTC. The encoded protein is CASGQAAGGANVLTF. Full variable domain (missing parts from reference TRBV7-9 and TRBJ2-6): DTGVSQNPRHKITKRGQNVTFRCDPISEHNRLYWYRQTLGQGPEFLTYFQNEAQLEKSRLLSDRFSAERPKGSFSTLEIQRTEQGDSAMYLCASGQAAGGANVLTFGAGSRLTVL.

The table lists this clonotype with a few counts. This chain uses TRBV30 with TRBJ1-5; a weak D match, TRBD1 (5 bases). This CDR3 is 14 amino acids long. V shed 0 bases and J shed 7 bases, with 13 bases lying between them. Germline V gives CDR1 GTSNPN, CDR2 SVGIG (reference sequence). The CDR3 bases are TGTGCCTGGAGTGTACTACAGGCGGGGCAGCCCCAGCATTTT. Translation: CAWSVLQAGQPQHF.

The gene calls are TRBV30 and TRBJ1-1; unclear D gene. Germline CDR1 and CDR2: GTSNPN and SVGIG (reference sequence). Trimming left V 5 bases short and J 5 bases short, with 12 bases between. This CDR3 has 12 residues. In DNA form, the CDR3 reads TGTGCCTGGGCCACCGGTGTTACTGAAGCTTTCTTT. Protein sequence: CAWATGVTEAFF.

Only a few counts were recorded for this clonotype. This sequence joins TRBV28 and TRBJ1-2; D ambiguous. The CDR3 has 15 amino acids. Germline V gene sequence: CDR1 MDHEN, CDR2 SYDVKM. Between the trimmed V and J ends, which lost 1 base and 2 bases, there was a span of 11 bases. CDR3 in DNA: TGTGCCAGCAGTTTATCAGCTAGCTTCAACTATGGCTACACCTTC. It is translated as CASSLSASFNYGYTF.